This T cell receptor beta chain was observed in a study of shared T cell receptors in the human thymus. Sequenced by immunoSEQ multiplex PCR; TCRdb stores in-frame clones only, minus some. Of under 450,000 clones in the sample, 95% were seen once. The sequencing input was thymocytes. This TCR was sampled from a human donor.

CDR3: CASTRDRVGNTEAFF. The DNA for the CDR3 is TGTGCCAGCACCCGGGACAGGGTTGGGAACACTGAAGCTTTCTTT. The chain employs TRBV27 and TRBJ1-1, with TRBD1 matching 9 bases. CDR1 is MNHEY, CDR2 SMNVEV, per germline (reference sequence). Germline trimming cut 7 bases from V and 1 base from J; bases unmatched to any gene: 7. The CDR3 consists of 15 residues.